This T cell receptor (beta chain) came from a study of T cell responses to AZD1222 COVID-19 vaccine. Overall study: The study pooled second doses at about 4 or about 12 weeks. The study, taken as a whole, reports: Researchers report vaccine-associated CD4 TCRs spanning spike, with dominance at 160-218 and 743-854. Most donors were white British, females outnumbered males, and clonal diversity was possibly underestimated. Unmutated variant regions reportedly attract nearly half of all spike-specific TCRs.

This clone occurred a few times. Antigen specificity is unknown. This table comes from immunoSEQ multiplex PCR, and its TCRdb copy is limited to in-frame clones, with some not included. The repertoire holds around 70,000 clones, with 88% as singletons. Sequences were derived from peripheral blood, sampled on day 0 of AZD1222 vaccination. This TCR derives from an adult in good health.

The CDR3 nucleotides read TGCAGCGTGCCCGGGACAGGGTATCCCAGCTCCTACAATGAGCAGTTCTTC. Its protein is CSVPGTGYPSSYNEQFF. The J gene is TRBJ2-1, the V gene TRBV29-1, with TRBD1 identical over 9 bases. CDR3 length: 17 amino acids. V shed 6 bases and J 0 bases; nucleotides not matched to a gene: 12. In germline, CDR1 is SQVTM, CDR2 ANQGSEA.